Listed below are T cell receptor beta chains from one sample, sequenced in a study of CD8 T cells in Susac syndrome. Each CDR3 protein gets one entry after TCRdb re-called the immunoSEQ multiplex PCR reads with MiXCR. This table holds hundreds of thousands of distinct CDR3 sequences, approximately 85% found once. Sequencing was done on a sample of CD8+ T cells from PBMCs. These receptor sequences come from a human donor with multiple sclerosis. CDR3s include the opening cysteine and the closing phenylalanine or tryptophan. A D gene is named only where the DNA matches it firmly. Only part of the rows carry a size: once, few, many, or a class if the clone is expanded.

>TRBJ2-1|NA|NA|TRBV27
TGTGCCAGCAGTTTACGGCGGGCCGAGTACAATGAGCAGTTCTTC
CASSLRRAEYNEQFF
>TRBJ2-3|NA|TRBD2|TRBV4-2
TGTGCCAGCAGCCAAGATGAGGCGGCGGGAGAGGCGGATACGCAGTATTTT
CASSQDEAAGEADTQYF
>TRBJ1-5|NA|NA|TRBV19
TGTGCCAGTAGTATAGAAGCCCAAGGGAGGAGCAATCAGCCCCAGCATTTT
CASSIEAQGRSNQPQHF
>TRBJ2-3|NA|TRBD2|TRBV6-2/TRBV6-3
TGTGCCAGCAACCCAAGGCGGGGGGCAGATACGCAGTATTTT
CASNPRRGADTQYF
>TRBJ1-1|NA|NA|TRBV28
TGTGCCAGCAGTCCTTGGACCGAGGTGAGCACTGAAGCTTTCTTT
CASSPWTEVSTEAFF
>TRBJ2-2|NA|NA|TRBV25-1
TGTGCCAGCAGTGAATCGGTTATAGCGAACACCGGGGAGCTGTTTTTT
CASSESVIANTGELFF
>TRBJ1-1|once|NA|TRBV10-1
TGCGCCAGCAGTGACGGCAGTAAGAACACTGAAGCTTTCTTT
CASSDGSKNTEAFF
>TRBJ2-3|NA|TRBD1|TRBV7-9
TGTGCTAGCAGCTCTTCAAGGGGGCGATTAAATACGCAGTATTTT
CASSSSRGRLNTQYF
>TRBJ1-5|NA|NA|TRBV27
TGTGCCAGCAGTTCGGACGCGGGCAATCAGCCCCAGCATTTT
CASSSDAGNQPQHF
>TRBJ2-7|NA|NA|TRBV27
TGTGCCAGCAGTGGGTGGGGGGAGACTAACTACGAGCAGTACTTC
CASSGWGETNYEQYF
>TRBJ2-2|NA|NA|TRBV13
TGTGCCAGCAGCTTGGGCCAGGCGAACACCGGGGAGCTGTTTTTT
CASSLGQANTGELFF
>TRBJ1-2|NA|NA|TRBV4-1
TGCGCCAGCAGCCAAGGGCCAGGGGTAGATGACTATGGCTACACCTTC
CASSQGPGVDDYGYTF
>TRBJ2-7|NA|NA|TRBV6-5
TGTGCCAGCAGTTACGCGGCGGACTACGAGCAGTACTTC
CASSYAADYEQYF
>TRBJ2-1|NA|TRBD2|TRBV3-1
TGTGCCAGCTGGGGGAGGGCCTCGAATGAGCAGTTCTTC
CASWGRASNEQFF
>TRBJ2-7|NA|NA|TRBV28
TGTGCCAGCAGTTTAGCGGCAAGCCGGGACGAGCAGTGCTTC
CASSLAASRDEQCF
>TRBJ2-3|NA|NA|TRBV5-1
TGCGCCAGCAGCTTGGGACGGGCCGGGGGCGACCTCACAGATACGCAGTATTTT
CASSLGRAGGDLTDTQYF
>TRBJ2-1|NA|NA|TRBV29-1
TGCAGCGTCGGATACAATGAGCAGTTCTTC
CSVGYNEQFF
>TRBJ1-1|once|TRBD1|TRBV6-1
TGTGCCAGCAGTGAAGCCCGGGACAGGGGGTCGGAAGCTTTCTTT
CASSEARDRGSEAFF
>TRBJ2-2|NA|TRBD1|TRBV28
TGTGCCAGCAGTTCGTGGAGGACAGGGAGGACCGGGGAGCTGTTTTTT
CASSSWRTGRTGELFF
>TRBJ2-5|NA|TRBD1|TRBV20-1
TGCAGTGCTAGAGATTACAGGGGGACACAAGAGACCCAGTACTTC
CSARDYRGTQETQYF
>TRBJ2-1|once|NA|TRBV29-1
TGCAGCGTTGAAGGCTTAAGGGAAGCTACCTACAATGAGCAGTTCTTC
CSVEGLREATYNEQFF
>TRBJ2-1|once|NA|TRBV7-9
TGTGCCAGCAGCTTTCCGAACACCAATGAGCAGTTCTTC
CASSFPNTNEQFF
>TRBJ2-3|NA|TRBD2|TRBV28
TGTGCCAGCAGTTCACTAGCGGGAGAAGCTTACGATACGCAGTATTTT
CASSSLAGEAYDTQYF
>TRBJ2-7|NA|NA|TRBV4-2
TGTGCCAGCAGCCAAGTAGAAGGGACCTACGAGCAGTACTTC
CASSQVEGTYEQYF
>TRBJ2-1|NA|TRBD2|TRBV3-1
TGTGCCAGCAACCTAGCGGGAGGGCCATATGAGCAGTTCTTC
CASNLAGGPYEQFF